This is a list of T cell receptor beta chains from one sample in a study of response to subunit inactivated influenza vaccine. TCRdb reprocessed the RT-PCR reads via MiXCR and lists one record per CDR3 protein. The sample holds about 620,000 distinct CDR3 sequences, 11% seen once. A further study also used this sample, focusing on T cells expressing NK-cell markers.

Source: PBMCs from blood, taken on the day of vaccination. The receptors originated from a man in his fifties or sixties who received an inactivated influenza vaccine. Each CDR3 is given without its conserved first and last residue. D genes are given only for firm matches.

v_call d_call cdr3_aa
TRBV5-1 - ASSARDGSNSPLH
TRBV24-1 - ATSDLTGSSYNEQF
TRBV10-3 - AISESQGDTGELF
TRBV4-2 - ASSQNPGQGSSSEQF
TRBV18 - ASSPPGRVGYEQY
TRBV10-3 - AISDVQGSNQPQH
TRBV5-1 - ASSNSMGQSWGDTQY
TRBV7-2 - ASSLVYGKETQY
TRBV6-1 TRBD1 ASAGTGGFTGELF
TRBV29-1 - SVGLTLLETQY
TRBV7-2 - ASSLNDWLAGQETQY
TRBV3-1 TRBD2 ASSGRGQGGTSGRYEQY
TRBV19 - ASSMTSPDTQY
TRBV27 - ASSFVGGDEQY
TRBV18 TRBD1 ASSPGTADQPQH
TRBV20-1 TRBD2 SASGLAGGIYYNEQF
TRBV20-1 - SALIDTQY
TRBV24-1 TRBD2 ATSPRVGGVGENEQF
TRBV20-1 - SARTPMGTEAF
TRBV7-2 - ASSSPQGKGNQPQH
TRBV7-9 - ASSKGFNYEQY
TRBV12-3/TRBV12-4 - ASSLFLYSNQPQH
TRBV19 - ASTLNPGELF
TRBV6-5 TRBD2 ASSYSGGGEETQY
TRBV2 - ASRQQGAQPQH
TRBV5-5 - ASSLAWGTPSGYT
TRBV2 - ATTTGISYEQF
TRBV12-3/TRBV12-4 - ASSLTLLGDQAELF
TRBV6-5 - ASSYTTGQSDTQY
TRBV20-1 - STGQSETQY
TRBV12-3/TRBV12-4 - ASSTSGANVLT
TRBV28 - ASSPPENTGELF
TRBV24-1 TRBD2 ATSAELSGGYTGELF
TRBV10-3 TRBD2 AISLAGEGETQY
TRBV18 - ASSPFVNEAF
TRBV6-2/TRBV6-3 TRBD2 ASSQLPGLAGARSEQY
TRBV7-9 - ASSTTTGNQPQH
TRBV7-6 - ASSLDSGPYNEQF
TRBV20-1 TRBD2 SALNSGGLNEQF
TRBV5-1 - ASSSGGGPTEAF
TRBV7-2 - ASSPRGLGFH
TRBV20-1 TRBD1 SARAGTGNWAF